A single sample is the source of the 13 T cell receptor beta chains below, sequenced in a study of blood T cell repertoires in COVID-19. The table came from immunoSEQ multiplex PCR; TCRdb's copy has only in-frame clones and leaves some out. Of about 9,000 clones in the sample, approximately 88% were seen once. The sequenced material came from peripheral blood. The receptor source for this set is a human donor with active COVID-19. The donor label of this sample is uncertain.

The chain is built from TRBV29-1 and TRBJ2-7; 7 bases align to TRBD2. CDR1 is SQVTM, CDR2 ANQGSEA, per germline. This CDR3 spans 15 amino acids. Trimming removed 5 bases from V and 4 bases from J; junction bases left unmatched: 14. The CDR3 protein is CSVSGGSPSVYEQYF. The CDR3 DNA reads TGCAGCGTTTCGGGAGGCAGTCCGTCGGTTTACGAGCAGTACTTC.

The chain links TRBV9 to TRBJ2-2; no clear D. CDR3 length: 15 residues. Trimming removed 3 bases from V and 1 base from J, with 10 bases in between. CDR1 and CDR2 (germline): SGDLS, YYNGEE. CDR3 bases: TGTGCCAGCAGCGGTCCCGCGGAGAACACCGGGGAGCTGTTTTTT. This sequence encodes CASSGPAENTGELFF.

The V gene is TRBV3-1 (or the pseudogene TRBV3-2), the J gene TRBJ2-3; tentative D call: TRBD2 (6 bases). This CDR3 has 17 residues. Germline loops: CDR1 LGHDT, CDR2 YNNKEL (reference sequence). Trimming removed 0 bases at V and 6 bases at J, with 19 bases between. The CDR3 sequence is CASSQDGNSGKRDTQYF. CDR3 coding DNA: TGTGCCAGCAGCCAAGACGGTAATAGCGGCAAGCGGGATACGCAGTATTTT.

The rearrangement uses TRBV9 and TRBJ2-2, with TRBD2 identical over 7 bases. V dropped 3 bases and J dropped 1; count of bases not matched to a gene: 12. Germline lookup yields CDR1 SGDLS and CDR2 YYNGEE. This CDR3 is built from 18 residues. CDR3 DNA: TGTGCCAGCAGCGGATTCAGAACGGGGGGACGGAACACCGGGGAGCTGTTTTTT. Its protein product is CASSGFRTGGRNTGELFF.

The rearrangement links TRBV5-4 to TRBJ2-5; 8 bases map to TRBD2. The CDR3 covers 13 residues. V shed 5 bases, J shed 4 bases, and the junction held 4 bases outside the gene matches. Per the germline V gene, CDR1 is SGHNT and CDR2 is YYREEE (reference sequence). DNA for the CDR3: TGTGCCAGCAGTACCGCGGGAGGAGAGACCCAGTACTTC. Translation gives CASSTAGGETQYF.

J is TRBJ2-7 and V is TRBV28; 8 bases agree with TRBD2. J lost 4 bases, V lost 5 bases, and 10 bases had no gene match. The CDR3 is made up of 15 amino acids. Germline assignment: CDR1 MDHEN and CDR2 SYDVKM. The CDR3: CASSVPTGGGYEQYF. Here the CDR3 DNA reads TGTGCCAGCAGTGTGCCTACGGGAGGGGGGTACGAGCAGTACTTC.

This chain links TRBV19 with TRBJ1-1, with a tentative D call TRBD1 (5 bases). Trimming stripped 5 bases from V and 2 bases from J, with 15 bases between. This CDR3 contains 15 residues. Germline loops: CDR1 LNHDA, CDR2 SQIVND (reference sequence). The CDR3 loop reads CASSQAFGGNTEAFF. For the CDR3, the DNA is TGTGCCAGTAGTCAAGCGTTCGGGGGAAACACTGAAGCTTTCTTT.

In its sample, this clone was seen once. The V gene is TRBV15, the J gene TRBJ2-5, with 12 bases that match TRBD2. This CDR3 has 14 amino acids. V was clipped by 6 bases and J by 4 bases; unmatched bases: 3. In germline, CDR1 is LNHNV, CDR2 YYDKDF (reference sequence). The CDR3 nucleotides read TGTGCCACCAGGAGACTAGCGGGGGCAGAGACCCAGTACTTC. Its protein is CATRRLAGAETQYF.

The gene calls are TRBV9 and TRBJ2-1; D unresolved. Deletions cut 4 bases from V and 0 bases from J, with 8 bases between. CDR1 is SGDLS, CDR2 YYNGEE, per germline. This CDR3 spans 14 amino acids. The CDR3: CASSPPGSYNEQFF. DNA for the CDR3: TGTGCCAGCAGCCCTCCGGGCTCCTACAATGAGCAGTTCTTC.

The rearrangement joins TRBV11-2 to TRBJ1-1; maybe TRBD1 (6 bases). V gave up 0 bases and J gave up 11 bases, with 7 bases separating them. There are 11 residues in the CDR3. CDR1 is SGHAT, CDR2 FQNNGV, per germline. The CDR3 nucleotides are TGTGCCAGCAGCTTAGATCAGGGGGCTTTCTTT. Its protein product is CASSLDQGAFF.

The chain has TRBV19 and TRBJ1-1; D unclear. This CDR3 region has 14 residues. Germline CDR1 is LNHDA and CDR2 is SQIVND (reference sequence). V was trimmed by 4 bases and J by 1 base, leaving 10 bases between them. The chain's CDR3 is CASSRRETNTEAFF. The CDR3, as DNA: TGTGCCAGTAGTAGGCGGGAAACGAACACTGAAGCTTTCTTT. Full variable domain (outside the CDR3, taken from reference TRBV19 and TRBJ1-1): DGGITQSPKYLFRKEGQNVTLSCEQNLNHDAMYWYRQDPGQGLRLIYYSQIVNDFQKGDIAEGYSVSREKKESFPLTVTSAQKNPTAFYLCASSRRETNTEAFFGQGTRLTVV.

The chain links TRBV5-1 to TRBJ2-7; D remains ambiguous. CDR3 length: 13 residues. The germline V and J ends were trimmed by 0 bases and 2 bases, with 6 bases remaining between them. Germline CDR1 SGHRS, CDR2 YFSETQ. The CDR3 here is CASSLDTTYEQYF. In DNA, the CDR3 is TGCGCCAGCAGCTTGGACACTACCTACGAGCAGTACTTC.

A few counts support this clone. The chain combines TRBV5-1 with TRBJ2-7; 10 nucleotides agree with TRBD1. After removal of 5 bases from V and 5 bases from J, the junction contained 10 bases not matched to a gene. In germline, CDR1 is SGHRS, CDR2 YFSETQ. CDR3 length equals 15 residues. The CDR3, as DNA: TGCGCCAGCAGTGACCCTGGGACAGGGGTTGACGAGCAGTACTTC. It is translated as CASSDPGTGVDEQYF.